This T cell receptor beta chain emerged from a study of identical twins. General study findings and limits: Out-of-frame TCR alpha sharing observed in monozygotic twins exceeded model estimates.

There are many counts of this clonotype. Its antigen remains unidentified. A universal primer site came from template switching; cDNA carried unique molecular identifiers. TCRdb reprocessed the 5' RACE reads via MiXCR and lists one record per CDR3 protein. The sample holds around 960,000 distinct CDR3 sequences, 9% to 15% seen once. Each donor (without exception) was a healthy Caucasian. A further study also used this sample, focusing on yellow fever vaccine responses in identical twins.

The sequence was obtained from a young woman in good health. The specimen was PBMCs.

The CDR3 protein is CASSPGGVPDTQYF. Here the CDR3 DNA reads TGTGCCAGCAGCCCCGGGGGGGTCCCAGATACGCAGTATTTT. V and J are TRBV12-3 or TRBV12-4 and TRBJ2-3, with 8 bases lining up with TRBD2. V was clipped by 6 bases and J by 4 bases; unmatched bases: 6. The CDR3 covers 14 residues.